What follows describes a single TCR beta chain. This specimen belongs to a study of T cell changes during pregnancy in multiple sclerosis. The germline gives CDR1 SGHTA, CDR2 FQGNSA. This CDR3 contains 15 residues. J was trimmed by 5 bases and V by 1 base; bases with no gene match: 3. The repertoire was sequenced with immunoSEQ multiplex PCR; TCRdb's copy has only in-frame clones and lacks some. There are 60,000 to 85,000 clones in the sample; roughly 92% occur only once, and 3% to 4% lies in the top ten. The rearrangement uses TRBV7-2 and TRBJ2-1; TRBD2 matches at 9 bases. Sample: peripheral blood, taken after pregnancy. This receptor was taken from a female donor in good health, enrolled as a control in a pregnancy study. The CDR3: CASSLGGRAHNEQFF. CDR3 nucleotide sequence: TGTGCCAGCAGCTTAGGCGGGAGGGCCCACAATGAGCAGTTCTTC.